These T cell receptor beta chains were read from a single sample in a study of CD8 T cells in ankylosing spondylitis. TCRdb reprocessed the 5' RACE reads with MiXCR, giving one entry per CDR3 protein. The table lists 250,000 or so distinct CDR3 sequences, roughly a quarter of them singletons. Source material: blood, either unsorted or a sorted T cell fraction (not recorded which). The receptor set was obtained from a male donor with ankylosing spondylitis or in good health (not recorded which). Each CDR3 is given with its conserved first and last residue. The D gene is left open where the match is weak. Some rows have no size entry. The others give once, few or many, or a class for an expanded clone.

>few|TRBV20-1|NA|TRBJ2-7
TGCAGTGCTAGTTGGAAGGGGGACGAGCAGTACTTC
CSASWKGDEQYF
>NA|TRBV23-1|TRBD2|TRBJ2-1
TGCGCCAGCAGCCTGAACTCGGGACTAGCGGGGGGAACCTTGAGAACAGAGCAGTTCTTC
CASSLNSGLAGGTLRTEQFF
>NA|TRBV20-1|NA|TRBJ1-5
TGCAGTGCTAGAAGGCAGCCCAATCAGCCCCAGCATTTT
CSARRQPNQPQHF
>once|TRBV20-1|TRBD2|TRBJ2-7
TGCAGTGCTGGCCCCCGGACTAGCGGGGGGGTCTTAGGGCAGTACTTC
CSAGPRTSGGVLGQYF
>NA|TRBV5-1|TRBD2|TRBJ2-4
TGCGCCAGCAGCTTGCCACAACTAGCGGGGGGTTTACACCTGGACATTCAGTACTTC
CASSLPQLAGGLHLDIQYF
>few|TRBV12-3/TRBV12-4|NA|TRBJ2-6
TGTGCCAGCAGTTGGGGTTCTGGGGCCAACGTCCTGACTTTC
CASSWGSGANVLTF
>many|TRBV6-1|NA|TRBJ2-7
TGTGCCAGCAGTCCCCTCCCAGGGCCTCCCTACGAGCAGTACTTC
CASSPLPGPPYEQYF
>few|TRBV20-1|NA|TRBJ2-4
TGCAGTGCTAACGATAAGGGTCTAGCCAAAAACATTCAGTACTTC
CSANDKGLAKNIQYF
>many|TRBV15|TRBD2|TRBJ2-7
TGTGCCACCAGCAGAGTTTATAGCGGGGTTATTTCCTACGAGCAGTACTTC
CATSRVYSGVISYEQYF
>few|TRBV6-1|NA|TRBJ2-6
TGTGCCAGCAGTCGCCCCGACAACTCTGGGGCCAACGTCCTGACTTTC
CASSRPDNSGANVLTF
>many|TRBV18|NA|TRBJ2-5
TGTGCCAGCTCACCGGAGAGACAGCAAGAGACCCAGTACTTC
CASSPERQQETQYF
>NA|TRBV10-3|TRBD1|TRBJ2-1
TGTGCCATCAGTCCTGCAGGTCAGGGGGATGAGCAGTTCTTC
CAISPAGQGDEQFF
>NA|TRBV20-1|TRBD2|TRBJ2-1
TGCAGTGCCCTCGTGGTAGCGGGGGGGCCTTACAATGAGCAGTTCTTC
CSALVVAGGPYNEQFF
>NA|TRBV24-1|NA|TRBJ2-1
TGTGCCACCAGTGATTCGGGCGGGAATGAGCAGTTCTTC
CATSDSGGNEQFF
>NA|TRBV27|NA|TRBJ2-5
TGTGCCAGCAGTCCCGAACCCCCTGCCCAGTACTTC
CASSPEPPAQYF
>few|TRBV15|NA|TRBJ2-7
TGTGCCACCAGCAGAGATGGGGCAGGTGGTGAGCAGTACTTC
CATSRDGAGGEQYF
>many|TRBV4-1|NA|TRBJ1-4
TGCGCCAGCAGCCAGGAACCCGAGAGGGGGGGAGATGAAAAACTGTTTTTT
CASSQEPERGGDEKLFF
>NA|TRBV12-3/TRBV12-4|NA|TRBJ2-3
TGTGCCAGTGACGGGGCAGGGGTGAGGGATACGCAGTATTTT
CASDGAGVRDTQYF
>NA|TRBV6-2/TRBV6-3|TRBD2|TRBJ2-7
TGTGCCAGCAGTAGAGCAAGCGGGGGGGCCCCCTACGAGCAGTACTTC
CASSRASGGAPYEQYF
>NA|TRBV20-1|TRBD2|TRBJ2-2
TGCAGTGCCAGCGGGGGGCTTGTCGGGGAGCTGTTTTTT
CSASGGLVGELFF
>NA|TRBV11-2|NA|TRBJ2-3
TGTGCCAGCAGCCCGCGCCGGGGCGGGTTCACAGATACGCAGTATTTT
CASSPRRGGFTDTQYF
>many|TRBV7-8|NA|TRBJ1-1
TGTGCCAGCAGCTTAGCGCTCGGCGGTGGGGAAGCTTTCTTT
CASSLALGGGEAFF
>NA|TRBV27|NA|TRBJ1-5
TGTGCCAGCAGTTTATTAGGGGATTGGGGTCAGCCCCAGCATTTT
CASSLLGDWGQPQHF
>NA|TRBV6-1|TRBD1|TRBJ2-1
TGTGCCAGCAGTGAGGGGACAGGGTACAATGAGCAGTTCTTC
CASSEGTGYNEQFF
>many|TRBV5-5|NA|TRBJ2-7
TGTGCCAGCAGCCTGGACAGACTCTCCTACGAGCAGTACTTC
CASSLDRLSYEQYF
>many|TRBV20-1|NA|TRBJ1-5
TGCAGTGCTAGATCCCCTCGACAGACGAGCAATCAGCCCCAGCATTTT
CSARSPRQTSNQPQHF
>many|TRBV5-1|NA|TRBJ2-1
TGCGCCAGCAGCGGGGGACTCTTAAGCTCCTACAATGAGCAGTTCTTC
CASSGGLLSSYNEQFF
>few|TRBV29-1|TRBD1|TRBJ2-7
TGCAGCGTCGGAACCGGACAGGGAACCACCACCAGCTACGAGCAGTACTTC
CSVGTGQGTTTSYEQYF
>many|TRBV20-1|TRBD2|TRBJ2-7
TGCAGTGCTAGAGATTACAGCGGGGGGTTAAGAGACGAGCAGTACTTC
CSARDYSGGLRDEQYF
>many|TRBV20-1|NA|TRBJ1-1
TGCAGTGCTAGGGACGCTTTCTTT
CSARDAFF
>NA|TRBV11-2|NA|TRBJ1-2
TGTGCCAGCAGCTTCCCCGGGGGGTCCCCCCGGGCTAACTATGGCTACACCTTC
CASSFPGGSPRANYGYTF
>many|TRBV3-1|NA|TRBJ2-1
TGTGCCAGCAGCCAAGAGTTGTACAGGGCGGGCAATGAGCAGTTCTTC
CASSQELYRAGNEQFF
>NA|TRBV12-3/TRBV12-4|TRBD1|TRBJ1-5
TGTGCCAGCAGTTGGGGACAGGGGCCGAATCAGCCCCAGCATTTT
CASSWGQGPNQPQHF
>many|TRBV20-1|NA|TRBJ2-7
TGCAGTGGGCAAAGGGACGTAGGCTACGAGCAGTACTTC
CSGQRDVGYEQYF
>NA|TRBV29-1|NA|TRBJ2-1
TGCAGCGGGGAGGCGCCGGTAAGCAATGAGCAGTTCTTC
CSGEAPVSNEQFF
>many|TRBV6-6|NA|TRBJ2-3
TGTGCCAGCGGCCTAGGGGGGGCGGATACGCAGTATTTT
CASGLGGADTQYF
>NA|TRBV2|TRBD1|TRBJ1-1
TGTGCCAGCAGTACCGACAGGGGGCGCGTGGGCACTGAAGCTTTCTTT
CASSTDRGRVGTEAFF
>few|TRBV12-3/TRBV12-4|TRBD2|TRBJ2-5
TGTGCCAGCAGTTTCCGTGTTAGCGGGGGACAAGAGACCCAGTACTTC
CASSFRVSGGQETQYF
>NA|TRBV20-1|NA|TRBJ2-3
TGCAGTGCTAGACGTCGCGGAATCACAGATACGCAGTATTTT
CSARRRGITDTQYF
>many|TRBV7-3|TRBD2|TRBJ2-3
TGTGCCAGCAGCTCAGGCGGGGGGACACGCACAGATACGCAGTATTTT
CASSSGGGTRTDTQYF
>few|TRBV5-1|NA|TRBJ2-5
TGCGCCAGCAGCTTGGCTGGGCGCCGAGCAGGGTCTGAGACCCAGTACTTC
CASSLAGRRAGSETQYF